This T cell receptor beta chain was found in a study of identical twins. TCRdb used MiXCR to reprocess the 5' RACE reads, holding one entry per CDR3 protein. Found here are 1,800,000 or so distinct CDR3 sequences, under 35% of them singletons; the top ten hold around 0.3%. The V and J ends lost 6 bases and 2 bases, in that order; junction bases with no gene match: 3. CDR1 MNHEY and CDR2 SMNVEV come from the germline V gene (reference sequence). The CDR3 length is 13 residues. V usage is TRBV27 and J usage is TRBJ2-7; TRBD2 aligns across 8 bases. The source material was cord blood. This clonotype originated in a newborn girl in good health. This CDR3 is CASRGAGAYEQYF. DNA for the CDR3: TGTGCCAGCAGAGGAGCGGGGGCCTACGAGCAGTACTTC.